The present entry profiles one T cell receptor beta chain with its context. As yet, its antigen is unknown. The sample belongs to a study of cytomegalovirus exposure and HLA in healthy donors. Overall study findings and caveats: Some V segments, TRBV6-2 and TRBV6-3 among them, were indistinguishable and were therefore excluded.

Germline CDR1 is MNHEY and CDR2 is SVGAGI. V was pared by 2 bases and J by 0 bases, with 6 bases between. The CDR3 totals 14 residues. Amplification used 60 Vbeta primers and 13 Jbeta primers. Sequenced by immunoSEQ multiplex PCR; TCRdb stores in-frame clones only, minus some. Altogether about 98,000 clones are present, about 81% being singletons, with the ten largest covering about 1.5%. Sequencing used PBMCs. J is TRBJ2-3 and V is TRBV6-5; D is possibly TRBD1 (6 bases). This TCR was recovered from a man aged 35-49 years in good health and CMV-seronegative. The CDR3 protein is CASSYTGSTDTQYF. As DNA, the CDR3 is TGTGCCAGCAGTTACACAGGGAGCACAGATACGCAGTATTTT.